A selection of T cell receptor beta chains follows, all from one sample in a study of beta chain features in type 1 diabetes. Repertoires were generated with immunoSEQ multiplex PCR, while TCRdb's copy carries only in-frame clones and drops some. In the table there are some 150,000 clones, approximately 52% of which are singletons. The sequenced sample consisted of Tregs from blood. Every receptor here comes from a man aged 18-30 years in good health. Both conserved end residues are part of each CDR3. The order of the fields is V gene, D gene, J gene, clone size, CDR3 DNA, CDR3 protein. A D gene is named only where the DNA matches it firmly. Size is stated for part of the rows, as once, few or many counts, or as a class when the clone is expanded.

TRBV5-1	TRBD1	TRBJ1-1	-	TGCGCCACCTCGACAGGGGGCGGTGGCACTGAAGCTTTCTTT	CATSTGGGGTEAFF
TRBV4-2	-	TRBJ1-5	-	TGTGCCAGCAGCCAAGCAGGGGCACCCAGCAATCAGCCCCAGCATTTT	CASSQAGAPSNQPQHF
TRBV5-1	-	TRBJ1-2	-	TGCGCCAGCAGACAGGACGCGAACTATGGCTACACCTTC	CASRQDANYGYTF
TRBV4-3	TRBD2	TRBJ2-3	-	TGCGCCAGCAGCCAGCAACTAGCGGGAGGGCTAGATACGCAGTATTTT	CASSQQLAGGLDTQYF
TRBV7-8	-	TRBJ2-7	few	TGTGCCAGCAGCCCCACGCAGATCTCCTACGAGCAGTACTTC	CASSPTQISYEQYF
TRBV19	TRBD1	TRBJ1-5	-	TGTGCCAGTAGGGGCAGGGGGCTCCTTTGGCAGCCCCAGCATTTT	CASRGRGLLWQPQHF
TRBV7-2	TRBD1	TRBJ1-5	few	TGTGCCAGCAGCTCGACAGGGGCTAATCAGCCCCAGCATTTT	CASSSTGANQPQHF
TRBV5-1	-	TRBJ1-1	-	TGCGCCAGCAGCTTCACAGGGATGAACACTGAAGCTTTCTTT	CASSFTGMNTEAFF
TRBV7-2	-	TRBJ2-3	-	TGTGCCAGCAGCTTAGTCGCGGCAGATACGCAGTATTTT	CASSLVAADTQYF
TRBV7-9	-	TRBJ2-5	-	TGTGCCAGCAGCTCCCGGGACACCGACCAAGAGACCCAGTACTTC	CASSSRDTDQETQYF
TRBV6-5	-	TRBJ2-7	-	TGTGCCAGCAAAAGGACACTATCACGTTACAACGAGCAGTACTTC	CASKRTLSRYNEQYF
TRBV9	TRBD1	TRBJ2-6	-	TGTGCCAGCAGCGTAGTGGCAGGGGGCTCTGGGGCCAACGTCCTGACTTTC	CASSVVAGGSGANVLTF
TRBV6-6	-	TRBJ2-7	few	TGTGCCAGCAGCTTTGGGCCGGGACACTTTACCTACGAGCAGTACTTC	CASSFGPGHFTYEQYF
TRBV5-1	TRBD1	TRBJ1-6	-	TGCGCCAGCAGCTATTCCACCGGGACAGGGGAGCTCTCACCCCTCCACTTT	CASSYSTGTGELSPLHF
TRBV29-1	-	TRBJ1-2	few	TGCAGCGTTGGGTCGCGTAACTATGGCTACACCTTC	CSVGSRNYGYTF
TRBV5-4	-	TRBJ1-3	-	TGTGCCAGCGGATTACAGGGCTTTAGAAACACCATATATTTT	CASGLQGFRNTIYF
TRBV12-5	TRBD2	TRBJ2-1	-	TGTGCTAGTAAGACTAGCGGGGCCCCTGGGGGGCAGTTCTTC	CASKTSGAPGGQFF
TRBV5-1	-	TRBJ2-3	-	TGCGCCAGCAGCTTAGGACAGACCACAGATACGCAGTATTTT	CASSLGQTTDTQYF
TRBV30	-	TRBJ2-7	-	TGTGCCGGGGACGGACAGAACGAGCAGTACTTC	CAGDGQNEQYF
TRBV18	TRBD1	TRBJ1-1	-	TGTGCCAGCTCACCCGAGACGGACAGGGGTTGGAACACTGAAGCTTTCTTT	CASSPETDRGWNTEAFF
TRBV30	-	TRBJ2-5	few	TGTGCCTGGGCCGCACAAAATTGGGAGCAGTACTTC	CAWAAQNWEQYF
TRBV28	-	TRBJ2-7	-	TGTGCCAGCAGTTTGGCGGGGAGCGACGAGCAGTACTTC	CASSLAGSDEQYF
TRBV7-2	-	TRBJ2-7	-	TGTGCCAGCACCCGACCGGGTAATTACGAGCAGTACTTC	CASTRPGNYEQYF
TRBV28	TRBD2	TRBJ2-7	-	TGTGCCAGCAGTTCCCACATCCGAGGACTAGCGGGTCTCTACGAGCAGTACTTC	CASSSHIRGLAGLYEQYF
TRBV28	TRBD2	TRBJ2-7	few	TGTGCCAGCAGTCGTCGACTAGCGGTGGTCTCCTACGAGCAGTACTTC	CASSRRLAVVSYEQYF
TRBV27	-	TRBJ2-2	-	TGTGCCAGCTGGAGGAGGAACACCGGGGAGCTGTTTTTT	CASWRRNTGELFF
TRBV28	-	TRBJ2-4	-	TGTGCCAGCAGCTCTCCCCGACCGGGTCTAGCCAAAAACATTCAGTACTTC	CASSSPRPGLAKNIQYF
TRBV6-6	TRBD1	TRBJ1-5	few	TGTGCCAGCAGTTACCGTCTCCGGGACAGCTATAGCCCCCAGCATTTT	CASSYRLRDSYSPQHF
TRBV10-3	TRBD1	TRBJ1-2	few	TGTGCCATCAGTTACCGAACAGGGGCATATGGCTACACCTTC	CAISYRTGAYGYTF
TRBV12-5	TRBD2	TRBJ2-3	-	TGTGCTAGTGTTTTGCGATTTCGGGGGGGCCCAGATACGCAGTATTTT	CASVLRFRGGPDTQYF
TRBV6-5	TRBD1	TRBJ2-3	once	TGTGCCAGCAGTTACTCGGGCGGACAGGGGATAGATACGCAGTATTTT	CASSYSGGQGIDTQYF
TRBV28	TRBD1	TRBJ1-2	few	TGTGCCAGCAGCTGGGATGCCCAGACAGGGAGTCATGGCTACACCTTC	CASSWDAQTGSHGYTF